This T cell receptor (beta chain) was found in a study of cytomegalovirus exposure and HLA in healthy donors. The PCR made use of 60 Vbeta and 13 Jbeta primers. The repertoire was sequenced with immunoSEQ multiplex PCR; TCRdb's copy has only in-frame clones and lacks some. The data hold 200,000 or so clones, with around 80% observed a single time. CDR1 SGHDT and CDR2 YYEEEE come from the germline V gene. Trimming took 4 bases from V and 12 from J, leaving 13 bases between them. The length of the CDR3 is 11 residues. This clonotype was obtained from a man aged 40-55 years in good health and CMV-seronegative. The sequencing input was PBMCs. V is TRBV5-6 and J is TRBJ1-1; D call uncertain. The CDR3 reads CASSLGGRTFF. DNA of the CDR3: TGTGCCAGCAGCCTTGGAGGGCGGACTTTCTTT.